A selection of T cell receptor beta chains follows, all from one sample in a study of cytomegalovirus exposure and HLA in healthy donors. This table comes from immunoSEQ multiplex PCR, and its TCRdb copy is limited to in-frame clones, with some not included. In the table there are roughly 90,000 clones, roughly 80% of which are singletons. Sequenced sample: PBMCs. These receptors originate from a man younger than 45 in good health and CMV-seropositive. The CDR3 runs from the conserved cysteine through the conserved F or W. D genes are given only for firm matches. For some rows the clone size is stated as once, few or many, or as a class when expanded; others skip it.

TRBJ2-2,NA,13,NA,TRBV29-1,CSVGAGRTGELFF,TGCAGCGTTGGGGCAGGGCGAACCGGGGAGCTGTTTTTT
TRBJ2-1,few,15,TRBD2,TRBV6-1,CASSEFGGGWVEQFF,TGTGCCAGCAGTGAATTTGGGGGAGGGTGGGTAGAGCAGTTCTTC
TRBJ1-1,few,13,NA,TRBV10-1,CASSEFQNTEAFF,TGCGCCAGCAGTGAGTTTCAGAACACTGAAGCTTTCTTT
TRBJ2-7,NA,15,TRBD2,TRBV7-8,CASSLGPGGPYEQYF,TGTGCCAGCAGCTTAGGGCCGGGAGGCCCGTACGAGCAGTACTTC
TRBJ1-2,NA,17,TRBD1,TRBV2,CASSEIGGDRGNYGYTF,TGTGCCAGCAGTGAAATAGGGGGGGACAGGGGGAACTATGGCTACACCTTC
TRBJ1-1,NA,16,NA,TRBV9,CASSVAGAGVNTEAFF,TGTGCCAGCAGCGTAGCAGGGGCAGGCGTGAACACTGAAGCTTTCTTT
TRBJ2-3,NA,15,TRBD2,TRBV6-5,CASSTSGRGPDTQYF,TGTGCCAGTTCGACTAGCGGGAGAGGCCCAGATACGCAGTATTTT
TRBJ2-5,NA,17,TRBD1,TRBV15,CATSRASTGSGQETQYF,TGTGCCACCAGCAGAGCGTCGACAGGGTCAGGGCAAGAGACCCAGTACTTC
TRBJ1-3,NA,13,NA,TRBV29-1,CSAAWTAGNTIYF,TGCAGCGCCGCCTGGACAGCCGGAAACACCATATATTTT
TRBJ1-5,few,13,NA,TRBV7-9,CASSPDWNQPQHF,TGTGCCAGCAGCCCGGACTGGAATCAGCCCCAGCATTTT
TRBJ1-1,NA,13,TRBD1,TRBV6-1,CASSDRQGTEAFF,TGTGCCAGCAGTGACCGACAGGGAACTGAAGCTTTCTTT
TRBJ1-1,once,14,NA,TRBV6-5,CATGERPRSTEAFF,TGTGCCACGGGGGAGAGGCCTCGCAGCACTGAAGCTTTCTTT
TRBJ2-5,NA,17,TRBD2,TRBV11-3,CASSFGPWASGGETQYF,TGTGCCAGCAGCTTCGGCCCTTGGGCTAGCGGGGGAGAGACCCAGTACTTC
TRBJ2-1,NA,13,NA,TRBV7-9,CSSRVSSYNEQFF,TGTTCCAGCAGGGTTAGCTCCTACAATGAGCAGTTCTTC
TRBJ2-5,NA,12,NA,TRBV6-6,CASSTVEETQYF,TGTGCCAGCAGTACGGTAGAAGAGACCCAGTACTTC
TRBJ2-3,few,14,TRBD2,TRBV7-2,CASGRGTSSDTQYF,TGTGCCAGCGGGCGGGGGACTAGCTCTGATACGCAGTATTTT
TRBJ2-7,NA,15,NA,TRBV6-1,CASSADRTSSYEQYF,TGTGCCAGCAGCGCCGACAGGACGAGCTCCTACGAGCAGTACTTC
TRBJ2-7,NA,14,NA,TRBV15,CATSRAYHTGEQYF,TGTGCCACCAGCAGAGCTTACCATACGGGGGAGCAGTACTTC
TRBJ2-7,once,14,TRBD1,TRBV30,CAWKAGGLLYEQYF,TGTGCCTGGAAGGCAGGGGGCCTCCTTTACGAGCAGTACTTC
TRBJ2-1,NA,16,NA,TRBV5-1,CASSSGLVSSYNEQFF,TGCGCCAGCAGCTCCGGACTGGTGAGCTCCTACAATGAGCAGTTCTTC
TRBJ2-4,NA,18,TRBD2,TRBV30,CAWSKASGSPGTKNIQYF,TGTGCCTGGAGCAAGGCTAGCGGGAGTCCCGGGACCAAAAACATTCAGTACTTC
TRBJ2-7,NA,12,NA,TRBV29-1,CSVGTGIYEQYF,TGCAGCGTGGGAACAGGGATTTACGAGCAGTACTTC
TRBJ2-2,NA,15,NA,TRBV18,CASSPPTGITGELFF,TGTGCCAGCTCACCACCGACGGGGATCACCGGGGAGCTGTTTTTT
TRBJ1-1,NA,13,NA,TRBV5-6,CASSLRENTEAFF,TGTGCCAGCAGCTTACGGGAGAACACTGAAGCTTTCTTT